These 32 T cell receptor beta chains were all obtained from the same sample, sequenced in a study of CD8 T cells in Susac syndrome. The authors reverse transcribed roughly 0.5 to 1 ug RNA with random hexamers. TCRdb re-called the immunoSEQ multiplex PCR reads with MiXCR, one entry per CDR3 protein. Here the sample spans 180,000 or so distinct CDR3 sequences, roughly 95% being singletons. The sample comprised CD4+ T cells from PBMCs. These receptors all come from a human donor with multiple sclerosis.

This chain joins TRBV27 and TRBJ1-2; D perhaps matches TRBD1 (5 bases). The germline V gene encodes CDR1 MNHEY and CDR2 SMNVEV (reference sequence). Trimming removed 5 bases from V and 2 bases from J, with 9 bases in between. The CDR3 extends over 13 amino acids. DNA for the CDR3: TGTGCCAGCAGTCTCCACAGGAACTATGGCTACACCTTC. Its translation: CASSLHRNYGYTF.

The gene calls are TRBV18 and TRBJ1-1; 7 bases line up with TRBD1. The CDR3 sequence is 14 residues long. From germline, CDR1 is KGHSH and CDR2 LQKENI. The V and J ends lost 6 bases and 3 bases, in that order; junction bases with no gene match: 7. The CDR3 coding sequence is TGTGCCAGCTCCCCGCGACAGGGTGACACTGAAGCTTTCTTT. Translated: CASSPRQGDTEAFF.

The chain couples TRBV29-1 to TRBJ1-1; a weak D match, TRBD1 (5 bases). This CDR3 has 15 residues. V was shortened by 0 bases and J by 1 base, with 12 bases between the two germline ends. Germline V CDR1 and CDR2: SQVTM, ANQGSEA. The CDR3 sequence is CSVEDLRQTNTEAFF. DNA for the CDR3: TGCAGCGTTGAAGATCTGAGACAGACGAACACTGAAGCTTTCTTT.

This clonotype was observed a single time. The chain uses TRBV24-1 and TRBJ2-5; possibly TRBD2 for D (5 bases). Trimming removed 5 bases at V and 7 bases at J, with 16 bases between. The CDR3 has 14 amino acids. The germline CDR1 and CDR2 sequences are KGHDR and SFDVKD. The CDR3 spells CATSAPTAAGTQYF. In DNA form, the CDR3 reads TGTGCCACCAGTGCTCCAACCGCGGCGGGGACCCAGTACTTC.

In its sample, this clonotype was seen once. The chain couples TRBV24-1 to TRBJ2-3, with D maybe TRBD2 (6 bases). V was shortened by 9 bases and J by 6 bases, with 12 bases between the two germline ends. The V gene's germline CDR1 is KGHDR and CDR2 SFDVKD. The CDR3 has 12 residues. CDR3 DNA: TGTGCCACCTCCCGAAGCGGGGATACGCAGTATTTT. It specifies CATSRSGDTQYF.

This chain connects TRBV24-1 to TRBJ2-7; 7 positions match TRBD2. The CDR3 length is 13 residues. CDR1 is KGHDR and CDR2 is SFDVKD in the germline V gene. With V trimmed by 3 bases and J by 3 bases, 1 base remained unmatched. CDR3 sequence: CATSDGRGYEQYF. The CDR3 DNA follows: TGTGCCACCAGTGATGGGAGGGGCTACGAGCAGTACTTC.

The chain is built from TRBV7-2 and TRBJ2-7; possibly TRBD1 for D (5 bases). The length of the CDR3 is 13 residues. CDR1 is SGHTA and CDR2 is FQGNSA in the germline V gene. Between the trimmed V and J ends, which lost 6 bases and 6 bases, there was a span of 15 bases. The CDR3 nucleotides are TGTGCCAGCAGGCAGGGTTTGGTTCGCGAGCAGTACTTC. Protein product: CASRQGLVREQYF.

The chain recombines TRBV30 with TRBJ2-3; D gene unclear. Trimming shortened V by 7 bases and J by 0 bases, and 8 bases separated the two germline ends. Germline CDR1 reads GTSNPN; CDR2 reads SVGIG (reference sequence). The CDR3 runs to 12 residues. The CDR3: CASGPSTDTQYF. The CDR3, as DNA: TGTGCCTCTGGACCTAGCACAGATACGCAGTATTTT.

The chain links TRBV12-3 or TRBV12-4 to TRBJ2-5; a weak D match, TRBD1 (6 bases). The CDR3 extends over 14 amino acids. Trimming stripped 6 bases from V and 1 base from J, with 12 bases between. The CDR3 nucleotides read TGTGCCAGCAGCTTCTTAGGGGGCCAAGAGACCCAGTACTTC. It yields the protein CASSFLGGQETQYF.

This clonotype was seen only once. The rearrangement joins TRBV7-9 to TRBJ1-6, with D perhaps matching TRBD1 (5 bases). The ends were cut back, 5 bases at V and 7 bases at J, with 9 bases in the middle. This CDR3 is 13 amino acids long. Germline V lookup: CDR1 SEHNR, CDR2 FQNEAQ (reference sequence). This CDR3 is CASSMEGNSPLHF. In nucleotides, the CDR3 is TGTGCCAGCAGCATGGAGGGGAATTCACCCCTCCACTTT.

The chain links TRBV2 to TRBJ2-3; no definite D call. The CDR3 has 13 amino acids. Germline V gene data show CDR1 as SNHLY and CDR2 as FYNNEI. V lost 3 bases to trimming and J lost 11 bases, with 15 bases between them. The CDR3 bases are TGTGCCAGCAGTGAGACTCCCCCAGCGCGGCAGTATTTT. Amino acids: CASSETPPARQYF.

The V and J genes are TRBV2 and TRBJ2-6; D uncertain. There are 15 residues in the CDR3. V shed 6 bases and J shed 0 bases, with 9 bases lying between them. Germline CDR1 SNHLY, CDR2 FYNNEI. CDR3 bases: TGTGCCAGCAGCACAGAAAACTCTGGGGCCAACGTCCTGACTTTC. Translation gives CASSTENSGANVLTF.

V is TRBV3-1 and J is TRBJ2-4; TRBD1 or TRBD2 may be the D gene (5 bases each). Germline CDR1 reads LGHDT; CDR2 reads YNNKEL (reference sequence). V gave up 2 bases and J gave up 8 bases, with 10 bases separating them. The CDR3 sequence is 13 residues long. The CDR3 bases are TGTGCCAGCAGCCAACGAGGGACGGACATTCAGTACTTC. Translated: CASSQRGTDIQYF.

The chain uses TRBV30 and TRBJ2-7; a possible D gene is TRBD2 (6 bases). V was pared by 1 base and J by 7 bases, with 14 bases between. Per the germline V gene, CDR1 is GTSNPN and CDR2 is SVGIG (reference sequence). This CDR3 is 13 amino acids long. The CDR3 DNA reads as TGTGCCTGGAGTGCGGGACTCGATGGGGAGCAGTACTTC. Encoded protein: CAWSAGLDGEQYF.

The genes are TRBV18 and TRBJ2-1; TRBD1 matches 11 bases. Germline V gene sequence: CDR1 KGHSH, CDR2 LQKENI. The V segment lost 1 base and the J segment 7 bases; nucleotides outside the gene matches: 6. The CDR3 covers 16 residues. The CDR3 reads CASSPLTGTGGNEQFF. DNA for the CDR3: TGTGCCAGCTCACCACTCACGGGGACAGGGGGTAATGAGCAGTTCTTC.

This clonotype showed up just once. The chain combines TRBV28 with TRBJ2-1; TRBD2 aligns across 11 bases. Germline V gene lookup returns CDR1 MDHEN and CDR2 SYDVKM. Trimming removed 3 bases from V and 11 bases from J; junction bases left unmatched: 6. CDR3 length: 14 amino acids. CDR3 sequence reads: CASSFASGRQKQFF. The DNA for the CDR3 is TGTGCCAGCAGTTTCGCTAGCGGGAGGCAGAAGCAGTTCTTC.

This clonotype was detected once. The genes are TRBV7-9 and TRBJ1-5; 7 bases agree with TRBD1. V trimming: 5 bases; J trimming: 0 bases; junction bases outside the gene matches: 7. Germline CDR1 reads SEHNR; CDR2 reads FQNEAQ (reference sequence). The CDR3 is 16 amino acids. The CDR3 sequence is CASSQGDHYSNQPQHF. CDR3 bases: TGTGCCAGCAGCCAGGGGGACCATTATAGCAATCAGCCCCAGCATTTT.

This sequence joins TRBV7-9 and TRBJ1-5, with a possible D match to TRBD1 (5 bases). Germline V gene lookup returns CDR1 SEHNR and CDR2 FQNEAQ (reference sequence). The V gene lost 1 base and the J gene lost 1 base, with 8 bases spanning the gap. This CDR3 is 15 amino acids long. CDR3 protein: CASSLGDGSNQPQHF. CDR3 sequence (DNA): TGTGCCAGCAGCTTAGGGGACGGGAGCAATCAGCCCCAGCATTTT.

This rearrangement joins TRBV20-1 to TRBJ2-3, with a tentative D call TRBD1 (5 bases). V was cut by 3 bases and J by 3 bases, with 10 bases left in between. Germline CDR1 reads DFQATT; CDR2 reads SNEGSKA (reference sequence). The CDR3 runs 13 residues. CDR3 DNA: TGCAGTGCTAGGGGGCCTAAAACAGATACGCAGTATTTT. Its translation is CSARGPKTDTQYF.

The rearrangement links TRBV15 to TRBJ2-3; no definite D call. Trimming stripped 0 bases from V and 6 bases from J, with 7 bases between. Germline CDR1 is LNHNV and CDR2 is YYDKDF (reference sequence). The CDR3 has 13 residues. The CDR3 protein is CATSRDLVDTQYF. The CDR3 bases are TGTGCCACCAGCAGAGATCTGGTGGATACGCAGTATTTT. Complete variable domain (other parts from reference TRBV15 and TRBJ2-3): DAMVIQNPRYQVTQFGKPVTLSCSQTLNHNVMYWYQQKSSQAPKLLFHYYDKDFNNEADTPDNFQSRRPNTSFCFLDIRSPGLGDTAMYLCATSRDLVDTQYFGPGTRLTVL.

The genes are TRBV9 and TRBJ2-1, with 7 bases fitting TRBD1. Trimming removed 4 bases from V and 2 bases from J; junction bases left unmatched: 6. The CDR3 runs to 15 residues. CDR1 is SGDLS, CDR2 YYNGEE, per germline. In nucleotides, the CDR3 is TGTGCCAGCAGCTCCTTGGGACAGACCTACAATGAGCAGTTCTTC. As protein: CASSSLGQTYNEQFF.

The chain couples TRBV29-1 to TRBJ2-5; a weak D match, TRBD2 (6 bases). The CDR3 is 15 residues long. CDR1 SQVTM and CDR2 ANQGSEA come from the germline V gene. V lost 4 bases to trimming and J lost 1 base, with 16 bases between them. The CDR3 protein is CSVGVVGGIQETQYF. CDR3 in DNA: TGCAGCGTTGGGGTAGTGGGAGGTATCCAAGAGACCCAGTACTTC.

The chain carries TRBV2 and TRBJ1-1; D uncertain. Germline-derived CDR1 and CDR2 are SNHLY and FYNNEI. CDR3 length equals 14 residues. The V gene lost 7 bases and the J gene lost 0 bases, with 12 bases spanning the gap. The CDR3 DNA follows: TGTGCCAGCATGCGAGGAACCATGAACACTGAAGCTTTCTTT. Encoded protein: CASMRGTMNTEAFF.

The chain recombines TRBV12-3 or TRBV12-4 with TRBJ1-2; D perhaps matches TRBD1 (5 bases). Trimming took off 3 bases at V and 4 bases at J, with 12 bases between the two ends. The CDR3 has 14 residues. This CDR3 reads CASSLEGTLYGYTF. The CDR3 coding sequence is TGTGCCAGCAGTTTGGAGGGGACCCTCTATGGCTACACCTTC.

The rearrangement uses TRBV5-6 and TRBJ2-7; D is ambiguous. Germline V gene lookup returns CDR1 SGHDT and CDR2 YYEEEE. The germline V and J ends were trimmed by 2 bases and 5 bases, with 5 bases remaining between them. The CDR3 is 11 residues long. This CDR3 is CASSFDHEQYF. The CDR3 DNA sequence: TGTGCCAGCAGCTTCGACCACGAGCAGTACTTC.

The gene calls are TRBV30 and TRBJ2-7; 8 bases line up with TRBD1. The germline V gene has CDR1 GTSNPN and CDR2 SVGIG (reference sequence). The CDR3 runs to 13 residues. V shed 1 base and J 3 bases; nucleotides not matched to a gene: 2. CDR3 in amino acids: CAWSADRDYEQYF. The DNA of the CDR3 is TGTGCCTGGAGTGCGGACAGGGACTACGAGCAGTACTTC.

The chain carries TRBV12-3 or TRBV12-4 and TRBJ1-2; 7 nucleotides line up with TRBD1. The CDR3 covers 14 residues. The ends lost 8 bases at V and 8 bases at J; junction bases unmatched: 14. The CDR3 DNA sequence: TGTGCCAGCTGTCATCTGACAGGGCTTAAGGGCTACACCTTC. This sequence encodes CASCHLTGLKGYTF.

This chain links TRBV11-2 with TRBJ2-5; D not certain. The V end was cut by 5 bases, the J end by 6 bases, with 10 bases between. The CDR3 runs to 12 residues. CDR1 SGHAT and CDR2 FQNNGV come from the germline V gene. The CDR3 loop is CASSLTEKTQYF. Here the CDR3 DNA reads TGTGCCAGCAGCCTTACAGAAAAGACCCAGTACTTC.

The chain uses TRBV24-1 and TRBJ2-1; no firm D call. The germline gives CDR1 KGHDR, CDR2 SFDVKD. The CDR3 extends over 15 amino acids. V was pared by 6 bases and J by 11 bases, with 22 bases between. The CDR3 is CATSPSGSELSKQFF. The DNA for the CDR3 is TGTGCCACCAGTCCATCGGGTTCTGAGTTGAGTAAGCAGTTCTTC.

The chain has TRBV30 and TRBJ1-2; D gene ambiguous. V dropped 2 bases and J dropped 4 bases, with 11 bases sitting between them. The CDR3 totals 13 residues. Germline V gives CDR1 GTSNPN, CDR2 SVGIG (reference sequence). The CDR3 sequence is CAWSLGIGYGYTF. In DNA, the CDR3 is TGTGCCTGGAGTCTGGGAATTGGCTATGGCTACACCTTC. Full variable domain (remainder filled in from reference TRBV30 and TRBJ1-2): SQTIHQWPATLVQPVGSPLSLECTVEGTSNPNLYWYRQAAGRGLQLLFYSVGIGQISSEVPQNLSASRPQDRQFILSSKKLLLSDSGFYLCAWSLGIGYGYTFGSGTRLTVV.

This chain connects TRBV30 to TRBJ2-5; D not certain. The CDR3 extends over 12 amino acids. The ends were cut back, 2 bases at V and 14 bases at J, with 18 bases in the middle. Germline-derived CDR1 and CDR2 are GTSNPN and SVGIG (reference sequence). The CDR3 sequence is CAWSLPPHPAYF. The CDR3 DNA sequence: TGTGCCTGGAGTCTACCCCCACACCCAGCCTACTTC.

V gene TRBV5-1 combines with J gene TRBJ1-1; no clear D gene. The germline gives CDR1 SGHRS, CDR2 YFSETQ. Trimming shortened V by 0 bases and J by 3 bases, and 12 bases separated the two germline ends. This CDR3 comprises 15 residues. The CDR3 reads CASSLVGEAYTEAFF. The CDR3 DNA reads TGCGCCAGCAGCTTGGTTGGGGAAGCGTACACTGAAGCTTTCTTT.